This TCR beta chain is from a study of PD-L1 blockade in urothelial cancer. For the study at large: The median number of T cells present in blood samples was 141,255.

The patients' disease, urothelial carcinoma, was locally advanced or metastatic. Each patient gave between 1 and 8 samples of peripheral blood mononuclear cells, which were collected pretreatment and during treatment. This CDR3 is built from 16 residues. Germline V CDR1 and CDR2: MNHEY, SMNVEV (reference sequence). V dropped 5 bases and J dropped 1 base, with 16 bases sitting between them. TCRdb keeps only in-frame clones here, not all; method: immunoSEQ multiplex PCR. The sample contains tens of thousands of clones, around 89% of which appear only once. This sequence was found in a man in his fifties or sixties with urothelial cancer. Sample: PBMCs, taken around atezolizumab (anti-PD-L1) treatment. The chain couples TRBV27 to TRBJ2-3; D perhaps matches TRBD2 (6 bases). This chain's CDR3 is CASSPGWGDRTDTQYF. CDR3 nucleotides: TGTGCCAGCAGTCCCGGGTGGGGGGATCGCACAGATACGCAGTATTTT.